These 18 T cell receptor beta chains share one sample of origin, sequenced in a study of vaccination and CD4 T cells after COVID-19. For these TCRs, the target antigens are not known. The Oncomine TCR Beta short-read assay was applied to DNA of cultured CD4+ T cells. TCRdb reprocessed the PCR reads via MiXCR and lists one record per CDR3 protein. The sample shows about 26,000 distinct CDR3 sequences, less than 50% of them seen only once. Documented treatment: approximately 9-day PBMC culture with coronavirus spike peptide pools or control peptides (ViraFEST assay). The material sequenced was CD4+ T cells from blood, cultured in vitro. These receptors all stem from a human donor who had recovered from COVID-19.

There are a few counts of this clonotype. The J gene is TRBJ1-5, the V gene TRBV28; maybe TRBD1 (5 bases). Per germline, CDR1 MDHEN and CDR2 SYDVKM. This CDR3 spans 13 amino acids. Between the trimmed V and J ends, which lost 5 bases and 4 bases, there was a span of 9 bases. This CDR3 is CASSPQVNQPQHF. CDR3 in DNA: TGTGCCAGCAGTCCACAGGTGAATCAGCCCCAGCATTTT.

V usage is TRBV4-2 and J usage is TRBJ2-3, with D possibly TRBD2 on 6 matching bases. CDR1 and CDR2 from the germline V gene are LGHNA and YNFKEQ. The germline V and J ends were trimmed by 0 bases and 12 bases, with 13 bases remaining between them. The length of the CDR3 is 13 residues. The CDR3 nucleotides are TGTGCCAGCAGCCAAGATTTGGAGGGAGGACAGTATTTT. This sequence encodes CASSQDLEGGQYF.

This clonotype was recorded a few times. V usage is TRBV9 and J usage is TRBJ1-2; 8 positions match TRBD1. J gave up 4 bases and V 3 bases, and 5 bases lay outside the gene matches. The CDR3 has 14 residues. The germline V gene encodes CDR1 SGDLS and CDR2 YYNGEE. The CDR3 bases are TGTGCCAGCAGCGCTCCAGGGGGCGGCTATGGCTACACCTTC. It specifies CASSAPGGGYGYTF.

V gene TRBV28 combines with J gene TRBJ2-3, with D possibly being TRBD2 (6 bases). Germline V gives CDR1 MDHEN, CDR2 SYDVKM. This CDR3 comprises 14 residues. The germline V and J ends were trimmed by 3 bases and 6 bases, with 13 bases remaining between them. CDR3 region: CASSLGGRSDTQYF. DNA of the CDR3: TGTGCCAGCAGTTTGGGGGGAAGGTCCGATACGCAGTATTTT.

The V and J genes are TRBV6-1 and TRBJ1-1; perhaps TRBD1 as D (6 bases). V gave up 6 bases and J gave up 6 bases, with 23 bases separating them. Germline CDR1 is MNHNS and CDR2 is SASEGT. The CDR3 has 16 amino acids. CDR3 sequence (DNA): TGTGCCAGCAGCTTTCTAACAGGGCTTTTGGGTTCTGAAGCTTTCTTT. Protein product: CASSFLTGLLGSEAFF.

A few counts support this clonotype. The rearrangement joins TRBV7-2 to TRBJ1-2, with a possible D match to TRBD1 (6 bases). The germline V gene encodes CDR1 SGHTA and CDR2 FQGNSA. V gave up 3 bases and J gave up 4 bases, with 18 bases separating them. This CDR3 contains 16 residues. Written as DNA, the CDR3 is TGTGCCAGCAGCTTTGATCAGGGGCCGGTTCCCTATGGCTACACCTTC. Translated, it gives CASSFDQGPVPYGYTF.

The gene calls are TRBV6-2 or TRBV6-3 and TRBJ2-6; possibly TRBD1 for D (6 bases). Trimming shortened V by 2 bases and J by 2 bases, and 16 bases separated the two germline ends. Germline-derived CDR1 and CDR2 are MNHEY and SVGEGT. The CDR3 contains 18 residues. CDR3 protein: CASSYPWGHEAGANVLTF. The CDR3 DNA sequence: TGTGCCAGCAGTTACCCTTGGGGACATGAGGCTGGGGCCAACGTCCTGACTTTC.

Concerning this clonotype: Relative to the germline gene, one junction end is altered; a read error may explain this. The rearrangement joins TRBV7-9 to TRBJ2-3; TRBD2 matches at 8 bases. The CDR3 loop spans 14 amino acids. Germline CDR1 reads SEHNR; CDR2 reads FQNEAQ (reference sequence). Here the CDR3 DNA reads TGTGCCAGCAGTTTAGCGGGAAGTACAGATACGCAGTATTTT. Its translation is CASSLAGSTDTQYF.

This clonotype has only a few counts. The J gene is TRBJ1-5, the V gene TRBV20-1, with D perhaps matching TRBD1 (5 bases). The V gene's germline CDR1 is DFQATT and CDR2 SNEGSKA (reference sequence). V lost 0 bases to trimming and J lost 4 bases, with 10 bases between them. The CDR3 length is 14 residues. CDR3 in DNA: TGCAGTGCTAGAGATTGGGACGGGAATCAGCCCCAGCATTTT. This translates into CSARDWDGNQPQHF.

The chain couples TRBV19 to TRBJ2-2; TRBD1 matches at 7 bases. The CDR3 consists of 14 residues. Germline V lookup: CDR1 LNHDA, CDR2 SQIVND (reference sequence). J lost 3 bases, V lost 10 bases, and 8 bases had no gene match. The CDR3 DNA sequence: TGTGCCACGAAGGGACAGAGGGACACCGGGGAGCTGTTTTTT. This gives the protein CATKGQRDTGELFF.

This clonotype was recorded only once. A much larger clone is a single base away; this may be a read error. Here the CDR3 reads CSAYRDENNYGYTF. The DNA of the CDR3 is TGCAGTGCTTACCGGGACGAAAATAACTATGGCTACACCTTC. J is TRBJ1-2 and V is TRBV20-1; possible D gene TRBD1, 5 bases. The CDR3 runs 14 residues. V dropped 5 bases and J dropped 1 base, with 14 bases sitting between them. Germline values: CDR1 DFQATT, CDR2 SNEGSKA (reference sequence).

The rearrangement joins TRBV27 to TRBJ2-1, with 11 bases matching TRBD2. The CDR3 is 16 residues long. V shed 3 bases, J shed 8 bases, and the junction held 9 bases outside the gene matches. Per the germline V gene, CDR1 is MNHEY and CDR2 is SMNVEV (reference sequence). CDR3 amino acids: CASSFRTSGSFYEQFF. As DNA, the CDR3 is TGTGCCAGCAGTTTTCGCACTAGCGGGAGTTTCTATGAGCAGTTCTTC.

The chain employs TRBV7-8 and TRBJ1-6; 9 bases agree with TRBD1. From germline, CDR1 is SGHVS and CDR2 FQNEAQ. This CDR3 is 15 amino acids long. The J segment lost 10 bases and the V segment lost 1 base, leaving 5 bases of the junction unmatched. The DNA for the CDR3 is TGTGCCAGCAGCTTAGATAGGGACAGGGCATCACCCCTCCACTTT. It codes for CASSLDRDRASPLHF.

The rearrangement links TRBV28 to TRBJ2-7; D is perhaps TRBD1 (5 bases). V lost 6 bases and J lost 3, with 9 bases in between. CDR3 length: 12 amino acids. CDR1 is MDHEN and CDR2 is SYDVKM in the germline V gene. The CDR3 loop reads CASSKTVYEQYF. The CDR3 region has the DNA TGTGCCAGCAGCAAGACAGTCTACGAGCAGTACTTC.

This clonotype was recorded a few times. The chain recombines TRBV6-1 with TRBJ2-2; 9 bases fit TRBD2. This CDR3 comprises 17 residues. Trimming cost V 10 bases and J 0 bases; bases outside gene matches: 12. Germline-derived CDR1 and CDR2 are MNHNS and SASEGT. As DNA, the CDR3 is TGTGCCACCCCTAGGCCAGCGGGGGGCTCGAACACCGGGGAGCTGTTTTTT. Translation gives CATPRPAGGSNTGELFF.

This clonotype was seen more than once but under ten times. This chain joins TRBV2 and TRBJ2-7, with no clear D. The CDR3 totals 14 residues. The ends were cut back, 10 bases at V and 0 bases at J, with 16 bases in the middle. The V gene's germline CDR1 is SNHLY and CDR2 FYNNEI. The CDR3 DNA reads TGTGCCACCAAACCCCGAGAGAGCTCCTACGAGCAGTACTTC. This sequence encodes CATKPRESSYEQYF.

This clonotype is labeled as medium-sized. The rearrangement joins TRBV20-1 to TRBJ2-2; TRBD1 matches 10 bases. From germline, CDR1 is DFQATT and CDR2 SNEGSKA (reference sequence). This CDR3 contains 14 residues. J was trimmed by 4 bases and V by 2 bases; bases with no gene match: 1. CDR3 nucleotides: TGCAGTGCTAGAAGGACAGGGGGCACCGGGGAGCTGTTTTTT. Translated, it gives CSARRTGGTGELFF.

J is TRBJ2-7 and V is TRBV6-1; unclear D gene. Per germline, CDR1 MNHNS and CDR2 SASEGT. This CDR3 has 12 amino acids. Trimming pared 6 bases from V and 5 bases from J, leaving 11 bases between. The CDR3 is CASSFMGHEQYF. DNA for the CDR3: TGTGCCAGCAGCTTCATGGGCCACGAGCAGTACTTC.